The 6 T cell receptor beta chains in this list originate from one sample, sequenced in a study of blood T cells in healthy people across ages. A sample-barcoded 5' primer and a J-beta primer mix were used in a second PCR of roughly 6 to 11 cycles. TCRdb re-called the 5' RACE reads with MiXCR, one entry per CDR3 protein. Among some 730,000 distinct CDR3 sequences listed, about 20% were seen once. What was sequenced was blood. The origin of the receptors is a man aged 65 to 79 in good health.

V gene TRBV2 combines with J gene TRBJ2-5, with TRBD2 identical over 8 bases. This CDR3 has 14 amino acids. V shed 7 bases and J 1 base; nucleotides not matched to a gene: 5. Germline V gives CDR1 SNHLY, CDR2 FYNNEI. Here the CDR3 reads CASKKGLVQETQYF. The CDR3 nucleotides are TGTGCCAGCAAAAAGGGACTAGTCCAAGAGACCCAGTACTTC.

This clonotype has just a few counts. One end of the junction does not line up with germline, which may come from a read error. This rearrangement joins TRBV4-2 to TRBJ1-1; 8 bases line up with TRBD1. CDR1 and CDR2 from the germline V gene are LGHNA and YNFKEQ. This CDR3 is 15 amino acids long. CDR3: CTSSQRPGGRVEAFF. The CDR3, as DNA: TGTACCAGCAGCCAACGGCCAGGGGGCCGGGTGGAAGCTTTCTTT.

This clonotype was seen more than once but under ten times. The chain links TRBV7-9 to TRBJ2-5, with D perhaps TRBD1 or TRBD2 (5 bases each). The DNA end lines up better with TRBJ2-7; the J call may be wrong. The CDR3 contains 15 residues. Looked up from germline, CDR1 is SEHNR and CDR2 is FQNEAQ (reference sequence). The CDR3 spells CASSLAGRVSYEQYF. The CDR3 region has the DNA TGTGCCAGCAGCTTAGCGGGGCGGGTCTCCTACGAGCAGTACTTC.

As concerns this clonotype: The junction shows a germline mismatch at one end, possibly a read error. The V call is TRBV12-3 or TRBV12-4, the J call TRBJ1-3, with 9 bases aligning to TRBD1. The CDR3 length is 15 residues. CDR3 region: CASSLLQGAGSTIYF. The CDR3 DNA reads as TGTGCCAGCAGCCTTCTACAGGGGGCTGGAAGCACCATATATTTT.

This clonotype has just a few counts. The chain joins TRBV20-1 to TRBJ2-5, with 13 positions matching TRBD2. CDR3 size: 16 residues. V shed 6 bases and J 0 bases; nucleotides not matched to a gene: 7. Germline V gene lookup returns CDR1 DFQATT and CDR2 SNEGSKA (reference sequence). CDR3 amino acids: CSAPGLAGRYQETQYF. Written as DNA, the CDR3 is TGCAGTGCACCGGGACTAGCGGGACGATACCAAGAGACCCAGTACTTC.

This clonotype was detected many times. A junction end diverges from the germline sequence, so it may reflect a read error. The chain links TRBV12-3 or TRBV12-4 to TRBJ2-3; D remains unclear. The CDR3 is made up of 12 amino acids. CDR3 DNA sequence: TGCGCCAGCAGCTTCCGCACAGATACGCAGTATTTT. Amino acid sequence: CASSFRTDTQYF.